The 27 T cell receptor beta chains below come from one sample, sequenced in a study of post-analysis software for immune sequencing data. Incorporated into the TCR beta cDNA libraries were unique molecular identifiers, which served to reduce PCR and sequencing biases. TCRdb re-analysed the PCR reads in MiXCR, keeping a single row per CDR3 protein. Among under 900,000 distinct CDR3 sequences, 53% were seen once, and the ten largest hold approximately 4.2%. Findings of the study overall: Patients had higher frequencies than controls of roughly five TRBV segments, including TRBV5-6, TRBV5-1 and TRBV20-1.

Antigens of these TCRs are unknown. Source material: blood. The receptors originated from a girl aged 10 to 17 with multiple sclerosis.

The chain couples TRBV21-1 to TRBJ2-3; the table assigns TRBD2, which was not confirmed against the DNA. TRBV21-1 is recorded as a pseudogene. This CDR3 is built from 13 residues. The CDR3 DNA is TGTGCCAGCACCCTAGTAGGCACAGATACGCAGTATTTT. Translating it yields CASTLVGTDTQYF.

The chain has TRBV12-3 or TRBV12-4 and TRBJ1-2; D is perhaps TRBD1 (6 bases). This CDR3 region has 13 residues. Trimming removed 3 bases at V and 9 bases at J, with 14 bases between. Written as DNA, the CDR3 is TGTGCCAGCAGTTTCTTGGACAGCCAGAGCTACACCTTC. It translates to CASSFLDSQSYTF.

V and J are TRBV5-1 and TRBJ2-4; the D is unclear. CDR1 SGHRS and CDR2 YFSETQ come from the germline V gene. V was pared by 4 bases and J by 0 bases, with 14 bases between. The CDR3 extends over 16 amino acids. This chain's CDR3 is CASSPAGGLAKNIQYF. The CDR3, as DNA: TGCGCCAGCAGCCCGGCAGGCGGTTTAGCCAAAAACATTCAGTACTTC.

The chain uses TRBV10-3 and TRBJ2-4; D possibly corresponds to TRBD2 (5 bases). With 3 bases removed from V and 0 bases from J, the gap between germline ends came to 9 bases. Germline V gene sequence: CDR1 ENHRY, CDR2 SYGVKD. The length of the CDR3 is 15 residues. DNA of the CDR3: TGTGCCATCAGTGACGGACTCTTAGCCAAAAACATTCAGTACTTC. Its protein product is CAISDGLLAKNIQYF.

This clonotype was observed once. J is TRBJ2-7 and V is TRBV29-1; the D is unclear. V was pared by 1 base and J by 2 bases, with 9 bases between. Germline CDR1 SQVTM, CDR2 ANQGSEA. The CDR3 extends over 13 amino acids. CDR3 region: CSVEGGYPYEQYF. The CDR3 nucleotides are TGCAGCGTTGAAGGGGGTTACCCCTACGAGCAGTACTTC.

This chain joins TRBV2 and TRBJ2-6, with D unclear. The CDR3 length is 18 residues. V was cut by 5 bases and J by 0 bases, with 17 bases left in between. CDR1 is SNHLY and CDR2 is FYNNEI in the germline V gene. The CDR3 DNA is TGTGCCAGCAGTCCCGACCTACTTGTCGACTCTGGGGCCAACGTCCTGACTTTC. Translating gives CASSPDLLVDSGANVLTF.

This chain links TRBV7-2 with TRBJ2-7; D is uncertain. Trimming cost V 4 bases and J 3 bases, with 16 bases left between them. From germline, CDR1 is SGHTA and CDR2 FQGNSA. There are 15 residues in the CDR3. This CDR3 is CASSSPWEAGYEQYF. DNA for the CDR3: TGTGCCAGCAGCTCGCCCTGGGAAGCAGGCTACGAGCAGTACTTC.

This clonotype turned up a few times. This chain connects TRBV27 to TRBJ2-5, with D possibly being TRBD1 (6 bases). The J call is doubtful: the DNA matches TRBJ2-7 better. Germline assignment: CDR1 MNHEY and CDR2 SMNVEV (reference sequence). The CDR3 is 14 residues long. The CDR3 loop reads CASRIRGAYGEQYF. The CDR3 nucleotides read TGTGCCAGTAGAATCAGGGGTGCTTATGGCGAGCAGTACTTC.

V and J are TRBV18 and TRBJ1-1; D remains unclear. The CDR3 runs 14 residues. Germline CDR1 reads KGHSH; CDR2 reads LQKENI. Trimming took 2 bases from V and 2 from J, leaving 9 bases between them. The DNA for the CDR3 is TGTGCCAGCTCACCAGATGGGGTTAACACTGAAGCTTTCTTT. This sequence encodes CASSPDGVNTEAFF. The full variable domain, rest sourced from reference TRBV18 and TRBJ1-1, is NAGVMQNPRHLVRRRGQEARLRCSPMKGHSHVYWYRQLPEEGLKFMVYLQKENIIDESGMPKERFSAEFPKEGPSILRIQQVVRGDSAAYFCASSPDGVNTEAFFGQGTRLTVV.

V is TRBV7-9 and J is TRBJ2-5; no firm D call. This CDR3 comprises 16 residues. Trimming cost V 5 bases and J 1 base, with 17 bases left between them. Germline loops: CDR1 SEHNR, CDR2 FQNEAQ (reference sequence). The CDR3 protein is CASSPDRPTSQETQYF. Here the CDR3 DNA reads TGTGCCAGCAGCCCTGATCGCCCGACCTCCCAAGAGACCCAGTACTTC.

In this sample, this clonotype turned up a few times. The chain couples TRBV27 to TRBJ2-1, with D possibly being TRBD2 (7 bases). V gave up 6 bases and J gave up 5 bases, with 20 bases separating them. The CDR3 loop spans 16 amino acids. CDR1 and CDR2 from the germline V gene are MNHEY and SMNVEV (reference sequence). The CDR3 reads CASSPRGAGPDNEQFF. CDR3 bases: TGTGCCAGCAGCCCCCGGGGGGCGGGACCCGACAATGAGCAGTTCTTC.

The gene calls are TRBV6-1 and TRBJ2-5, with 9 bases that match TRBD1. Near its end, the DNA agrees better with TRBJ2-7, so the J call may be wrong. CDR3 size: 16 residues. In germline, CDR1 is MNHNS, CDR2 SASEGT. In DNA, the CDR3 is TGTGCCAGCAGTGAAGCGACGGGACAGGGAATCTACGAGCAGTACTTC. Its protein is CASSEATGQGIYEQYF.

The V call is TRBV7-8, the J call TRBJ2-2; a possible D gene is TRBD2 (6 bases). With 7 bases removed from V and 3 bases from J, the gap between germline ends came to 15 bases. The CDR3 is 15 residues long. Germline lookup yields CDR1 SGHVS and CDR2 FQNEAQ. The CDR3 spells CASIARRADTGELFF. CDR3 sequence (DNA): TGTGCCAGCATCGCACGGAGGGCGGACACCGGGGAGCTGTTTTTT. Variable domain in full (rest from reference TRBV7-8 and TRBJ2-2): GAGVSQSPRYKVAKRGQDVALRCDPISGHVSLFWYQQALGQGPEFLTYFQNEAQLDKSGLPSDRFFAERPEGSVSTLKIQRTQQEDSAVYLCASIARRADTGELFFGEGSRLTVL.

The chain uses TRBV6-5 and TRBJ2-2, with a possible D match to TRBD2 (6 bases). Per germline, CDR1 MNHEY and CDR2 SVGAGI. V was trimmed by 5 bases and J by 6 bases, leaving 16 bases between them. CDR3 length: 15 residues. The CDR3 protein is CASSHRPGEPGELFF. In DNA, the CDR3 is TGTGCCAGCAGTCACCGACCGGGGGAGCCCGGGGAGCTGTTTTTT.

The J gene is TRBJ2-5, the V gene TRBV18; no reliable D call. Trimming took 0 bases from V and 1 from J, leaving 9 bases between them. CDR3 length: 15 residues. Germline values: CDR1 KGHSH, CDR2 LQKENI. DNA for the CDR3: TGTGCCAGCTCACCACCAAGGCGGATCCAAGAGACCCAGTACTTC. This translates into CASSPPRRIQETQYF.

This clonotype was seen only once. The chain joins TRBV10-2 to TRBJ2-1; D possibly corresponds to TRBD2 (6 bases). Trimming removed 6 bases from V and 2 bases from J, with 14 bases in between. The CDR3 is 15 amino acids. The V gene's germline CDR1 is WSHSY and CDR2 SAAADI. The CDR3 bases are TGCGCCAGCAGGATAGCGGATTTTACCTACAATGAGCAGTTCTTC. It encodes CASRIADFTYNEQFF.

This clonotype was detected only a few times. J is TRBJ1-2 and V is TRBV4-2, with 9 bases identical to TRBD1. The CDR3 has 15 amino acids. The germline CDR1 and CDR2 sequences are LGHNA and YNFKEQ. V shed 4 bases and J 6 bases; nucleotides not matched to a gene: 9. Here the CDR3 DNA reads TGTGCCAGCAGCCTACTTACAGGGGGCATGGATGGCTACACCTTC. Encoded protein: CASSLLTGGMDGYTF.

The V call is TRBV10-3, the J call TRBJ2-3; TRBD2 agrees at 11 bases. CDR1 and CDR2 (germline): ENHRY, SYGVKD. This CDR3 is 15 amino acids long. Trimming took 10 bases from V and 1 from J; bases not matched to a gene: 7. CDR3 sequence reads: CATTGTSGGTDTQYF. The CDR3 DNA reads TGTGCCACCACCGGGACTAGCGGTGGCACAGATACGCAGTATTTT.

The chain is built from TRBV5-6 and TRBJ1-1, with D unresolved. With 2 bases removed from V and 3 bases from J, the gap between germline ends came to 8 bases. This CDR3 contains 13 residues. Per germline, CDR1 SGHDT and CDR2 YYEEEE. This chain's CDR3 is CASSFVADTEAFF. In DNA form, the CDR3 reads TGTGCCAGCAGCTTTGTGGCAGACACTGAAGCTTTCTTT.

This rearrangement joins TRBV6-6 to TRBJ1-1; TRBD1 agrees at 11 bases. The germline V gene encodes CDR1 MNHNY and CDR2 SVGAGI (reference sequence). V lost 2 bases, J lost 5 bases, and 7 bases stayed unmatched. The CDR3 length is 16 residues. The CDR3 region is CASSYTTGTGGTEAFF. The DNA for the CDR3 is TGTGCCAGCAGTTACACCACCGGGACAGGGGGAACTGAAGCTTTCTTT.

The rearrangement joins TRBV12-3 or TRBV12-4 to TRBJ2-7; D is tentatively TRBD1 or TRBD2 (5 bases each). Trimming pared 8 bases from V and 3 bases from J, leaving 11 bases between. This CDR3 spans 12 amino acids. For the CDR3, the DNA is TGTGCCAGCGGGGCAGGGAGCTACGAGCAGTACTTC. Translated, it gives CASGAGSYEQYF.

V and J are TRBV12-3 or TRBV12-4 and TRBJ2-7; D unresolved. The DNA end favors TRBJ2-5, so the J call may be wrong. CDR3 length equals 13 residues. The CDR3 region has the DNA TGTGCCAGCAGTTTGTTGGTTCTGGAGACCCAGTACTTC. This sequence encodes CASSLLVLETQYF.

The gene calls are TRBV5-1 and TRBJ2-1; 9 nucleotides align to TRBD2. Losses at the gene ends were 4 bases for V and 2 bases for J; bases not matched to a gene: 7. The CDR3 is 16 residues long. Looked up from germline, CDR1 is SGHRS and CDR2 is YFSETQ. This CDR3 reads CASSPLSGGTYNEQFF. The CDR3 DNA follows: TGCGCCAGCAGCCCGCTTAGCGGGGGTACCTACAATGAGCAGTTCTTC. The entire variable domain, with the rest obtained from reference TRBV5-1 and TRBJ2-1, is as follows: KAGVTQTPRYLIKTRGQQVTLSCSPISGHRSVSWYQQTPGQGLQFLFEYFSETQRNKGNFPGRFSGRQFSNSRSEMNVSTLELGDSALYLCASSPLSGGTYNEQFFGPGTRLTVL.

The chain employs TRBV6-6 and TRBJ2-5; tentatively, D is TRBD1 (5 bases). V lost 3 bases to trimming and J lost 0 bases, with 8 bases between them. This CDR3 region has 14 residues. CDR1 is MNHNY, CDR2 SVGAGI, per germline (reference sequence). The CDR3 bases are TGTGCCAGCAGTTATCGACAGCACCAAGAGACCCAGTACTTC. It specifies CASSYRQHQETQYF.

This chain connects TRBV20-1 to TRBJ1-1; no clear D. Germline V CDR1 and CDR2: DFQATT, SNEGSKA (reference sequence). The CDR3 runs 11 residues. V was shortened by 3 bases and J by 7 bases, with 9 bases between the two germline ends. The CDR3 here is CSASPSLEAFF. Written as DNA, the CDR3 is TGCAGTGCTAGTCCCAGCCTTGAAGCTTTCTTT.

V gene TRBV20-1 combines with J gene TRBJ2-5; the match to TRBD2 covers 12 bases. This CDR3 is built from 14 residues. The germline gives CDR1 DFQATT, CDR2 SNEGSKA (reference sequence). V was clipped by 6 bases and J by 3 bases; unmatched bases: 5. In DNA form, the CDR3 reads TGCAGTGCGGGCGGACTAGCGGGGAAAGAGACCCAGTACTTC. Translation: CSAGGLAGKETQYF.

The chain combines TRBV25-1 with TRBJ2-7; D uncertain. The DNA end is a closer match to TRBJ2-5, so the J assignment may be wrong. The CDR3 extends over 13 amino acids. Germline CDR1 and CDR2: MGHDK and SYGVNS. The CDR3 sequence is CASSEFGIETQYF. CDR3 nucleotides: TGTGCCAGCAGTGAATTCGGAATCGAGACCCAGTACTTC.